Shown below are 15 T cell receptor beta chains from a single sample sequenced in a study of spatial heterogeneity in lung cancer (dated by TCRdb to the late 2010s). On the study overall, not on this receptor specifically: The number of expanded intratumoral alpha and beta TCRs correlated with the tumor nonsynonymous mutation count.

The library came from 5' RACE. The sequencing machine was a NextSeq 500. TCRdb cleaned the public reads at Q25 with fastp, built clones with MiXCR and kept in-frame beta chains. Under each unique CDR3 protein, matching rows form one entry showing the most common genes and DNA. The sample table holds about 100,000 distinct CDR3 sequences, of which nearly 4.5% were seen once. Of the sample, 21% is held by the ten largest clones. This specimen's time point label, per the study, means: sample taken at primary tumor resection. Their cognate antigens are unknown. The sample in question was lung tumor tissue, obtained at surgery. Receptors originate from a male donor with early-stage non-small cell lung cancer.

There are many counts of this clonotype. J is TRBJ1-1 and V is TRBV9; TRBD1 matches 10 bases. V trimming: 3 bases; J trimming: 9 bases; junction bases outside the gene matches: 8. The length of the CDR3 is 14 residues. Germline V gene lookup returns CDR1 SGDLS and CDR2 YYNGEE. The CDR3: CASSAGTGVSKAFF. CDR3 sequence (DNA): TGTGCCAGCAGCGCCGGGACAGGGGTTTCTAAAGCTTTCTTT. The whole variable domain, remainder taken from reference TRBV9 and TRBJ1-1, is DSGVTQTPKHLITATGQRVTLRCSPRSGDLSVYWYQQSLDQGLQFLIQYYNGEERAKGNILERFSAQQFPDLHSELNLSSLELGDSALYFCASSAGTGVSKAFFGQGTRLTVV.

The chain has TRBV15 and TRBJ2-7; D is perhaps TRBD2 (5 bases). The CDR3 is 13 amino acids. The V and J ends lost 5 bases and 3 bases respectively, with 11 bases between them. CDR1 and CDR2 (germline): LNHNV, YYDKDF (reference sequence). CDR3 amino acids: CATSRGQDYEQYF. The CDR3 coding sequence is TGTGCCACCAGCCGAGGGCAGGACTACGAGCAGTACTTC. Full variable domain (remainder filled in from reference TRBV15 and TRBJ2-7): DAMVIQNPRYQVTQFGKPVTLSCSQTLNHNVMYWYQQKSSQAPKLLFHYYDKDFNNEADTPDNFQSRRPNTSFCFLDIRSPGLGDTAMYLCATSRGQDYEQYFGPGTRLTVT.

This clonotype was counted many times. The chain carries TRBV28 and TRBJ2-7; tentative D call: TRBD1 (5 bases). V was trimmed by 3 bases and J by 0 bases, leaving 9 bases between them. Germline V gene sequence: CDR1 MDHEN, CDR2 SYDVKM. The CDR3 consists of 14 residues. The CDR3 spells CASSFDSNSYEQYF. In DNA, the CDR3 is TGTGCCAGCAGTTTCGACAGTAACTCCTACGAGCAGTACTTC.

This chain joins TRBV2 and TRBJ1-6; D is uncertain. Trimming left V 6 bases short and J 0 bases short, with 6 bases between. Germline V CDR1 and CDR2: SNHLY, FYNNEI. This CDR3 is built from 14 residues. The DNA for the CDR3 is TGTGCCAGCAGGGAGAGCTCCTATAATTCACCCCTCCACTTT. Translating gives CASRESSYNSPLHF. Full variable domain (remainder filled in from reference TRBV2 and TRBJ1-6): EPEVTQTPSHQVTQMGQEVILRCVPISNHLYFYWYRQILGQKVEFLVSFYNNEISEKSEIFDDQFSVERPDGSNFTLKIRSTKLEDSAMYFCASRESSYNSPLHFGNGTRLTVT.

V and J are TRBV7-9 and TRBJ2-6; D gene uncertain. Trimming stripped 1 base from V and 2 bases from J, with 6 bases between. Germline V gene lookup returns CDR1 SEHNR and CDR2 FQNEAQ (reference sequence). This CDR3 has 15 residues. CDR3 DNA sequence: TGTGCCAGCAGCTTAGTTGGGGCTGGGGCCAACGTCCTGACTTTC. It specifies CASSLVGAGANVLTF.

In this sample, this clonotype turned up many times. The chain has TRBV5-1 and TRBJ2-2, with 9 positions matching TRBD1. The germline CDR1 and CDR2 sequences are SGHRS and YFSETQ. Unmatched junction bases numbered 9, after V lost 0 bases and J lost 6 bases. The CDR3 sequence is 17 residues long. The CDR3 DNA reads TGCGCCAGCAGCTTGGCACCGACAGGGGGGACCGCCGGGGAGCTGTTTTTT. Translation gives CASSLAPTGGTAGELFF.

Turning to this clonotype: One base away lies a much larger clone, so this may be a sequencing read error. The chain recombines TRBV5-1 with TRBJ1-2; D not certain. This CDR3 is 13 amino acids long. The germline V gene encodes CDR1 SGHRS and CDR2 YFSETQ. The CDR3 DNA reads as TGCGCCAGCAGCTTGACGGCCCTCTATGGCCACACCTTC. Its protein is CASSLTALYGHTF.

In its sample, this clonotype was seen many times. The CDR3 coding sequence is TGTGCCAGCAGTTTGGGTATTACTGAAGCTTTCTTT. Translation: CASSLGITEAFF. The chain couples TRBV12-3 or TRBV12-4 to TRBJ1-1; D gene unclear. The CDR3 is 12 residues long. With 3 bases removed from V and 5 bases from J, the gap between germline ends came to 7 bases.

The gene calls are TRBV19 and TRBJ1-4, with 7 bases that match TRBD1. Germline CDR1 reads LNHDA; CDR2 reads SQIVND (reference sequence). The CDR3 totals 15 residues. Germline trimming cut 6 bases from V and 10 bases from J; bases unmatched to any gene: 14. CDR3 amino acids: CASRTGLPARGKLFF. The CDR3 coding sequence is TGTGCCAGTAGGACAGGGCTCCCAGCACGAGGAAAACTGTTTTTT.

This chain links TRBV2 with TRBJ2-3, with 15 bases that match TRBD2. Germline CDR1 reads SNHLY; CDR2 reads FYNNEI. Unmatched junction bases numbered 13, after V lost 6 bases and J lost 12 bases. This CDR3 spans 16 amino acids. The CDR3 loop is CASSRLTGLAGGTQYF. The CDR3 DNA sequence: TGTGCCAGCAGCCGTCTTACGGGACTAGCGGGAGGAACACAGTATTTT.

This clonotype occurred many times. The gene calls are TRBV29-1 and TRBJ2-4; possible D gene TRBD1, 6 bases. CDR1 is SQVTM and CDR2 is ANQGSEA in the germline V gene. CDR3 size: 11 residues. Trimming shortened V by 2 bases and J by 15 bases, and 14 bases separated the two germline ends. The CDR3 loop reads CSVETGNLWYF. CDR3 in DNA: TGCAGCGTTGAAACAGGGAACCTTTGGTACTTC.

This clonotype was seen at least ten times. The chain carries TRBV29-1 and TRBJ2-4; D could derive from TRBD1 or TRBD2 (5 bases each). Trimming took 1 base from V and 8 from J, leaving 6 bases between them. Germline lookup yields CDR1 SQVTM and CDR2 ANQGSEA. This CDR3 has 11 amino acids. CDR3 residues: CSVEGGYIQYF. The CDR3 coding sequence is TGCAGCGTTGAAGGGGGGTACATTCAGTACTTC. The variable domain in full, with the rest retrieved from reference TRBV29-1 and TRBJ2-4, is SAVISQKPSRDICQRGTSLTIQCQVDSQVTMMFWYRQQPGQSLTLIATANQGSEATYESGFVIDKFPISRPNLTFSTLTVSNMSPEDSSIYLCSVEGGYIQYFGAGTRLSVL.

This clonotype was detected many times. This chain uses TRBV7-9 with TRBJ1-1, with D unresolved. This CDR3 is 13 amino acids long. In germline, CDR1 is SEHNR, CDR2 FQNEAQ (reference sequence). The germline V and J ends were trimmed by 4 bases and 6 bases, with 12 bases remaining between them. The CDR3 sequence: CASSWAGGPEAFF. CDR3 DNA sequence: TGTGCCAGCAGCTGGGCCGGCGGCCCTGAAGCTTTCTTT.

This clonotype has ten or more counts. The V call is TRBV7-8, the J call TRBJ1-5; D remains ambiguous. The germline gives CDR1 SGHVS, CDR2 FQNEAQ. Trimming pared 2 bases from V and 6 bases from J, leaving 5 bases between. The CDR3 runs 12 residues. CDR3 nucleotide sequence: TGTGCCAGCAGCTTAACAGCTCAGCCCCAGCATTTT. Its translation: CASSLTAQPQHF. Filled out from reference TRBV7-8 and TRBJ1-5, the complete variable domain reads GAGVSQSPRYKVAKRGQDVALRCDPISGHVSLFWYQQALGQGPEFLTYFQNEAQLDKSGLPSDRFFAERPEGSVSTLKIQRTQQEDSAVYLCASSLTAQPQHFGDGTRLSIL.

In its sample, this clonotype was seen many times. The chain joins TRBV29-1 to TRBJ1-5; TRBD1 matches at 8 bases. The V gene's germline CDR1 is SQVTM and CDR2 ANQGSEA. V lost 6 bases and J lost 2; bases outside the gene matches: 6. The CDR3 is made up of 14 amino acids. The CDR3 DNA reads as TGCAGCGTCACTGACAGGGGTGGCAATCAGCCCCAGCATTTT. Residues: CSVTDRGGNQPQHF.